Listed below are T cell receptor beta chains from one sample, sequenced in a study of tumor-infiltrating lymphocytes in oesophageal squamous cell carcinoma. TCRdb redid the calling of the PCR reads with MiXCR, one entry per CDR3 protein. The table has roughly 19,000 distinct CDR3 sequences, over 40% seen once. The specimen was normal esophageal tissue next to the tumor. The source of these receptors is a male donor with esophageal squamous cell carcinoma. CDR3s include the opening cysteine and the closing phenylalanine or tryptophan. A D gene is named only where the DNA matches it firmly. Clone sizes are given selectively: once, few, many, or a class where the clone is expanded.

j_call d_call v_call clone_size cdr3_nt cdr3_aa
TRBJ1-2 TRBD1 TRBV7-2 . TGTGCCAGCAGCCCTTACCTAACAGGGGGAGGTGGCTACACCTTC CASSPYLTGGGGYTF
TRBJ2-1 TRBD2 TRBV12-3/TRBV12-4 . TGTGCCAGCAGTCGACTAGCGGGAGGCTACAATGAGCAGTTCTTC CASSRLAGGYNEQFF
TRBJ2-1 . TRBV5-3 . TGTGCCAGCAGCCTGTGGAGCGTCAATGGGCAGTTCTTC CASSLWSVNGQFF
TRBJ2-7 . TRBV6-1 medium-sized TGTGCCAGCATTGCGCGACAGGAATCTCCCGAGCAGTACTTC CASIARQESPEQYF
TRBJ2-7 . TRBV4-1 . TGCGCCAGCAGCCAAGTAGGGGTAGGGGGCTACGAGCAGTACTTC CASSQVGVGGYEQYF
TRBJ2-5 TRBD2 TRBV20-1 . TGCAGTGCTAAGACTAGCGGCTACCAAGAGACCCAGTACTTC CSAKTSGYQETQYF
TRBJ2-7 . TRBV11-2 many TGTGCCAGCAGCTTGGACAACACTTGGGAGCAGTACTTC CASSLDNTWEQYF
TRBJ2-1 . TRBV6-1 many TGTGCCAGCAGTGAAGACCTAGGGACTGTCGAGCAGTTCTTC CASSEDLGTVEQFF
TRBJ2-5 . TRBV20-1 . TGCAGTGCTAGACAGGGTGAGACCCAGTACTTC CSARQGETQYF
TRBJ2-5 . TRBV11-2 many TGTGCCAGCAGCCCCCCTGACGGGAGTGGTGAGACCCAGTACTTC CASSPPDGSGETQYF
TRBJ2-5 TRBD1 TRBV5-1 many TGCGCCAGCAGCTGGGGGACAGGGGGCGCGGAGACCCAGTACTTC CASSWGTGGAETQYF
TRBJ1-3 TRBD1 TRBV6-5 . TGTGCCAGCAGTTACTCCGGGACAGGGGGCGCGAATGGAAACACCATATATTTT CASSYSGTGGANGNTIYF
TRBJ2-3 . TRBV24-1 . TGTGCCACCAGTGATTCCCGAACAGATACGCAGTATTTT CATSDSRTDTQYF
TRBJ1-1 . TRBV7-8 . TGTGCCAGCAGCGTACCCACAGGGTTGACTGAAGCTTTCTTT CASSVPTGLTEAFF
TRBJ1-2 . TRBV7-2 . TGTGCCAGCAGGGCTGGACAGACTAACTATGGCTACACCTTC CASRAGQTNYGYTF
TRBJ2-7 . TRBV5-1 many TGCGCCAGCAGCTTGGGTTGGGGGGCGAGCTCCTATAATTCACCCCTCCACTTC CASSLGWGASSYNSPLHF
TRBJ2-7 . TRBV11-3 . TGTGCCAGCAGCTTAGCAGAGAGGGGGGACGAGCAGTACTTC CASSLAERGDEQYF
TRBJ2-1 TRBD2 TRBV7-8 . TGTGCCAGCAGCCTATACCTAGTAATAGCGGGAGATACCAATGAGCAGTTCTTC CASSLYLVIAGDTNEQFF
TRBJ2-7 . TRBV20-1 . TGCAGTGCAGCCTTTGGGGGGAACTCCTACGAGCAGTACTTC CSAAFGGNSYEQYF
TRBJ2-7 TRBD1 TRBV6-8 . TGTGCCAGCAGCTACGGACAGGGGGCAGTTTCAGCTAGGGGCGAGCAGTACTTC CASSYGQGAVSARGEQYF
TRBJ2-7 . TRBV19 few TGTGCCAGTAGTATAGGTAGCGGTCACCACTACGAGCAGTACTTC CASSIGSGHHYEQYF
TRBJ2-5 . TRBV20-1 few TGCAGTGCTAGTAGCAGATTCCAAGAGACCCAGTACTTC CSASSRFQETQYF
TRBJ2-7 . TRBV28 . TGTGCCAGCAGCGCCGGGCCTTACGAGCAGTACTTC CASSAGPYEQYF
TRBJ1-1 . TRBV28 . TGTGCCAGCACCGCCGAGGGCCGTCAGGCTTTCTTT CASTAEGRQAFF
TRBJ2-3 TRBD2 TRBV5-4 many TGTGCCAGCAGCTTGGTGCTAGCGGGACAAGATACGCAGTATTTT CASSLVLAGQDTQYF
TRBJ2-3 . TRBV7-2 . TGTGCCAGCAGCTACACAGCGACGCAAGATACGCAGTATTTT CASSYTATQDTQYF
TRBJ2-1 . TRBV12-3/TRBV12-4 few TGTGCCAGCAGTTTATGGGGGGAGGCGGCCTACAATGAGCAGTTCTTC CASSLWGEAAYNEQFF
TRBJ2-5 . TRBV7-8 . TGTGCCAGCAGCTTAGTCGGCGCCACTACGTACGTTTCGGAGACCCAGTACTTC CASSLVGATTYVSETQYF
TRBJ2-7 TRBD2 TRBV5-1 . TGCGCCAGCAGTGTAGCGGGAGGTCGTGAGCAGTACTTC CASSVAGGREQYF
TRBJ1-1 . TRBV28 . TGTGCCAGTACGACAAGTTTGAACACTGAAGCTTTCTTT CASTTSLNTEAFF
TRBJ1-5 . TRBV6-1 many TGTGCCAGCGAAAAGAGTAGGAACAATCAGCCCCAGCATTTT CASEKSRNNQPQHF
TRBJ1-5 . TRBV18 many TGTGCCAGCTCACAAGAGAGTAGCAATCAGCCCCAGCATTTT CASSQESSNQPQHF
TRBJ1-4 TRBD1 TRBV19 many TGTGCCAGTAGTTTCGGGACAGCTAATGAAAAACTGTTTTTT CASSFGTANEKLFF
TRBJ1-5 . TRBV19 . TGTGCCAGTAGTTACAGGAGCGATAGCAATCAGCCCCAGCATTTT CASSYRSDSNQPQHF
TRBJ2-3 TRBD2 TRBV6-6 medium-sized TGTGCCAGCAGTTACCGGGGACTAGCGGGATACACAGATACGCAGTATTTT CASSYRGLAGYTDTQYF
TRBJ2-1 . TRBV7-9 . TGTGCCAGCACCCAAAAGGTGGGAGTCGGCTACAATGAGCAGTTCTTC CASTQKVGVGYNEQFF
TRBJ2-5 . TRBV27 many TGTGCCAGCAGTTTAAGGAGGGTCGGGGGGCTCTCCCAAGAGACCCAGTACTTC CASSLRRVGGLSQETQYF
TRBJ2-5 . TRBV10-3 many TGTGCCATCAGTGCAAGGCTACAAGAGACCCAGTACTTC CAISARLQETQYF
TRBJ2-5 . TRBV11-2 once TGTGCCAGCAGCTCAAATTCTGGTGGGGGACAAGAGACCCAGTACTTC CASSSNSGGGQETQYF
TRBJ2-7 . TRBV7-6 medium-sized TGTGCCAGCAGCTTGGGTCAGGGGACCTACGAGCAGTACTTC CASSLGQGTYEQYF
TRBJ2-4 TRBD2 TRBV2 . TGTGCCAGCAGGGGGACTAGCGGGAGTTTTTGGTTCTTC CASRGTSGSFWFF